A single sample is the source of the 24 T cell receptor beta chains below, sequenced in a study of shared clonotypes between healthy human individuals. CD45RO-negative cells were positively selected for CCR7, leaving out terminally differentiated effector memory CD45RA+ cells. Data came from immunoSEQ multiplex PCR; TCRdb stores just in-frame clones and leaves some out. Among roughly 2.1 million clones, 85% to 95% were seen once, and the ten largest hold under 2%. Sequenced: naive CD8+ T cells from PBMCs. The receptor set was obtained from a man aged 18 to 30 in good health. Some clones in this sample may be carry-over from other donors' samples.

This sequence joins TRBV6-6 and TRBJ1-2; 7 positions agree with TRBD1. With V trimmed by 5 bases and J by 8 bases, 11 bases remained unmatched. This CDR3 contains 14 residues. CDR1 is MNHNY and CDR2 is SVGAGI in the germline V gene (reference sequence). CDR3 protein: CASSRQGGPRGYTF. The CDR3 DNA reads TGTGCCAGCAGTCGGCAAGGGGGCCCCCGCGGCTACACCTTC.

The rearrangement links TRBV7-8 to TRBJ2-7; 10 bases are a match to TRBD2. The CDR3 has 15 amino acids. V shed 2 bases, J shed 6 bases, and the junction held 7 bases outside the gene matches. The germline V gene encodes CDR1 SGHVS and CDR2 FQNEAQ. CDR3 nucleotide sequence: TGTGCCAGCAGCTTACAGGTAGCGGGAGGACGCGAGCAGTACTTC. This encodes CASSLQVAGGREQYF.

The chain has TRBV9 and TRBJ2-7, with 9 bases fitting TRBD2. The CDR3 covers 16 residues. The germline CDR1 and CDR2 sequences are SGDLS and YYNGEE. With V trimmed by 3 bases and J by 3 bases, 10 bases remained unmatched. CDR3 in amino acids: CASSANPGTSSYEQYF. CDR3 nucleotides: TGTGCCAGCAGCGCAAACCCCGGGACTAGCAGCTACGAGCAGTACTTC.

V is TRBV28 and J is TRBJ2-3, with TRBD2 matching over 8 bases. Trimming at V came to 6 bases and at J to 4 bases, leaving 12 bases not matched to a gene. The germline CDR1 and CDR2 sequences are MDHEN and SYDVKM. The length of the CDR3 is 16 residues. This CDR3 reads CASSPRGLAGADTQYF. As DNA, the CDR3 is TGTGCCAGCAGCCCTCGGGGTCTAGCGGGCGCAGATACGCAGTATTTT.

V is TRBV7-9 and J is TRBJ2-5, with 11 bases lining up with TRBD1. J was trimmed by 1 base and V by 5 bases; bases with no gene match: 12. The length of the CDR3 is 18 residues. Germline CDR1 is SEHNR and CDR2 is FQNEAQ (reference sequence). The CDR3 coding sequence is TGTGCCAGCAGCCTTCCCCCTCCCGGGACAGGGGGCCAAGAGACCCAGTACTTC. Translation: CASSLPPPGTGGQETQYF.

As to this clone: The sample has other DNA sequences that encode this CDR3 too. V and J are TRBV5-6 and TRBJ2-7; D unclear. Germline V gives CDR1 SGHDT, CDR2 YYEEEE. V gave up 1 base and J gave up 0 bases, with 8 bases separating them. This CDR3 is 14 amino acids long. CDR3 coding DNA: TGTGCCAGCAGCTTGAGAGCCAGCTCCTACGAGCAGTACTTC. Its protein product is CASSLRASSYEQYF.

This sequence joins TRBV13 and TRBJ2-7; possibly TRBD2 for D (6 bases). Between the trimmed V and J ends, which lost 6 bases and 2 bases, there was a span of 14 bases. The CDR3 totals 14 residues. The germline CDR1 and CDR2 sequences are PRHDT and FYEKMQ (reference sequence). This CDR3 reads CASSITPGAYEQYF. CDR3 nucleotide sequence: TGTGCCAGCAGTATAACGCCGGGGGCCTACGAGCAGTACTTC.

This chain joins TRBV7-9 and TRBJ2-5; TRBD2 matches 8 bases. The trim removed 5 bases at V and 3 bases at J, leaving 11 bases unmatched. The CDR3 is 16 amino acids. CDR1 SEHNR and CDR2 FQNEAQ come from the germline V gene (reference sequence). CDR3 nucleotides: TGTGCCAGCAGCCCCACCGTGGCGGGAGGCGAAGAGACCCAGTACTTC. Protein product: CASSPTVAGGEETQYF.

The chain links TRBV7-9 to TRBJ1-4; maybe TRBD1 (6 bases). The CDR3 sequence is 15 residues long. Germline assignment: CDR1 SEHNR and CDR2 FQNEAQ (reference sequence). Trimming removed 5 bases from V and 4 bases from J, with 14 bases in between. The CDR3 DNA follows: TGTGCCAGCAGCACAGGGAACTCAAATAATGAAAAACTGTTTTTT. Amino acid sequence: CASSTGNSNNEKLFF.

The chain joins TRBV4-1 to TRBJ1-6, with 7 bases matching TRBD1. CDR3 length: 15 residues. Germline loops: CDR1 MGHRA, CDR2 YSYEKL. Trimming cost V 3 bases and J 9 bases; bases outside gene matches: 8. CDR3 protein: CASSQEDRSGSPLHF. The CDR3 DNA follows: TGCGCCAGCAGCCAGGAGGACAGGAGTGGTTCACCCCTCCACTTT.

The CDR3 DNA follows: TGTGCCAGCAGCAACCGGGACAGAAATTCACCCCTCCACTTT. Translated: CASSNRDRNSPLHF. The rearrangement joins TRBV27 to TRBJ1-6; 7 positions match TRBD1. The CDR3 length is 14 residues. V lost 6 bases to trimming and J lost 7 bases; unmatched junction nucleotides: 6. Germline V gene sequence: CDR1 MNHEY, CDR2 SMNVEV (reference sequence).

The rearrangement uses TRBV29-1 and TRBJ1-2, with D possibly matching TRBD1 (6 bases). V lost 6 bases and J 4 bases, leaving 18 bases between the germline ends. The length of the CDR3 is 14 residues. CDR1 is SQVTM and CDR2 is ANQGSEA in the germline V gene. DNA for the CDR3: TGCAGCGTAGAAACAGGGATCAGAGGCTATGGCTACACCTTC. It translates to CSVETGIRGYGYTF.

About this clone: The sample carries other DNA sequences with the same CDR3. The chain links TRBV2 to TRBJ2-7; D uncertain. CDR1 and CDR2 from the germline V gene are SNHLY and FYNNEI. This CDR3 is built from 14 residues. Trimming removed 2 bases from V and 3 bases from J, with 11 bases in between. Here the CDR3 reads CASSERLANYEQYF. CDR3 nucleotide sequence: TGTGCCAGCAGTGAAAGGCTGGCTAACTACGAGCAGTACTTC.

J is TRBJ2-1 and V is TRBV30; tentative D call: TRBD1 (5 bases). The CDR3 runs to 12 residues. V lost 5 bases and J 6 bases, leaving 11 bases between the germline ends. Germline CDR1 is GTSNPN and CDR2 is SVGIG (reference sequence). CDR3 sequence (DNA): TGTGCCTGGGGGGCTTTAGTCAATGAGCAGTTCTTC. Protein sequence: CAWGALVNEQFF.

V is TRBV5-4 and J is TRBJ2-3, with D perhaps being TRBD1 or TRBD2 (5 bases each). Germline CDR1 reads SGHNT; CDR2 reads YYREEE (reference sequence). V was trimmed by 3 bases and J by 4 bases, leaving 15 bases between them. The CDR3 loop spans 15 amino acids. The CDR3 DNA is TGTGCCAGCAGCTGGCGGGCAAGAGGGGCAGATACGCAGTATTTT. This encodes CASSWRARGADTQYF. Complete variable domain (other parts from reference TRBV5-4 and TRBJ2-3): ETGVTQSPTHLIKTRGQQVTLRCSSQSGHNTVSWYQQALGQGPQFIFQYYREEENGRGNFPPRFSGLQFPNYSSELNVNALELDDSALYLCASSWRARGADTQYFGPGTRLTVL.

The chain uses TRBV7-9 and TRBJ1-4, with D possibly matching TRBD1 (5 bases). Trimming removed 0 bases from V and 3 bases from J, with 11 bases in between. Per the germline V gene, CDR1 is SEHNR and CDR2 is FQNEAQ (reference sequence). The CDR3 spans 16 residues. CDR3 protein: CASSLAGDRPNEKLFF. The CDR3 nucleotides read TGTGCCAGCAGCTTAGCAGGTGACAGACCTAATGAAAAACTGTTTTTT.

In the case of this clone: At the DNA level, this CDR3 is encoded by other sequences in the same sample as well. The chain recombines TRBV27 with TRBJ2-1, with D possibly being TRBD2 (6 bases). The germline V gene has CDR1 MNHEY and CDR2 SMNVEV (reference sequence). Trimming pared 3 bases from V and 3 bases from J, leaving 9 bases between. The CDR3 covers 14 residues. The CDR3 bases are TGTGCCAGCAGTTTCGGGGGAGTCTACAATGAGCAGTTCTTC. Translation gives CASSFGGVYNEQFF.

This chain connects TRBV4-3 to TRBJ2-7; 12 bases match TRBD1. The CDR3 consists of 15 residues. V lost 3 bases, J lost 4 bases, and 4 bases stayed unmatched. From germline, CDR1 is LGHNA and CDR2 YSLEER. CDR3 in DNA: TGCGCCAGCAGCCAGGGACAGGGGGCGTTTTACGAGCAGTACTTC. It encodes CASSQGQGAFYEQYF.

This clone was recorded only once. The V call is TRBV27, the J call TRBJ2-4; 7 nucleotides align to TRBD2. Germline CDR1 MNHEY, CDR2 SMNVEV (reference sequence). This CDR3 spans 14 amino acids. With V trimmed by 2 bases and J by 7 bases, 5 bases remained unmatched. The CDR3 here is CASSLIGGMNIQYF. CDR3 nucleotide sequence: TGTGCCAGCAGTTTAATCGGGGGGATGAACATTCAGTACTTC.

This clone was picked up one time. The genes are TRBV9 and TRBJ2-1, with 9 bases fitting TRBD2. Unmatched junction bases numbered 8, after V lost 4 bases and J lost 0 bases. The CDR3 is 17 residues long. CDR1 SGDLS and CDR2 YYNGEE come from the germline V gene. The CDR3 loop is CASSPRSSGSSYNEQFF. The CDR3 DNA sequence: TGTGCCAGCAGCCCGAGGAGTAGCGGGAGCTCCTACAATGAGCAGTTCTTC.

The rearrangement uses TRBV28 and TRBJ1-1, with TRBD1 as a possible D gene (6 bases). This CDR3 has 16 residues. Germline CDR1 and CDR2: MDHEN and SYDVKM. The V gene lost 1 base and the J gene lost 0 bases, with 12 bases spanning the gap. As DNA, the CDR3 is TGTGCCAGCAGTTTATCCAGGGGTTTCATGAACACTGAAGCTTTCTTT. This gives the protein CASSLSRGFMNTEAFF.

This CDR3 is CATSRSDLGQGETQYF. CDR3 DNA sequence: TGTGCCACCAGCAGATCCGACCTCGGACAGGGAGAGACCCAGTACTTC. The chain has TRBV15 and TRBJ2-5; TRBD1 matches 8 bases. Germline loops: CDR1 LNHNV, CDR2 YYDKDF (reference sequence). The CDR3 spans 16 residues. V was pared by 2 bases and J by 4 bases, with 9 bases of the junction left unmatched. Looking up the rest from reference TRBV15 and TRBJ2-5 gives the full variable domain: DAMVIQNPRYQVTQFGKPVTLSCSQTLNHNVMYWYQQKSSQAPKLLFHYYDKDFNNEADTPDNFQSRRPNTSFCFLDIRSPGLGDTAMYLCATSRSDLGQGETQYFGPGTRLLVL.

The V and J genes are TRBV5-5 and TRBJ1-4; D not certain. This CDR3 contains 15 residues. CDR1 is SGHKS, CDR2 YYEKEE, per germline (reference sequence). V dropped 6 bases and J dropped 0 bases, with 12 bases sitting between them. The CDR3 here is CASKSTVPTNEKLFF. CDR3 in DNA: TGTGCCAGCAAGTCGACGGTCCCAACTAATGAAAAACTGTTTTTT.

This chain joins TRBV9 and TRBJ2-2, with D uncertain. Germline CDR1 SGDLS, CDR2 YYNGEE. The CDR3 totals 14 residues. Trimming left V 0 bases short and J 4 bases short, with 7 bases between. CDR3 sequence (DNA): TGTGCCAGCAGCGTAGCTCGGACCACCGGGGAGCTGTTTTTT. Translated: CASSVARTTGELFF.